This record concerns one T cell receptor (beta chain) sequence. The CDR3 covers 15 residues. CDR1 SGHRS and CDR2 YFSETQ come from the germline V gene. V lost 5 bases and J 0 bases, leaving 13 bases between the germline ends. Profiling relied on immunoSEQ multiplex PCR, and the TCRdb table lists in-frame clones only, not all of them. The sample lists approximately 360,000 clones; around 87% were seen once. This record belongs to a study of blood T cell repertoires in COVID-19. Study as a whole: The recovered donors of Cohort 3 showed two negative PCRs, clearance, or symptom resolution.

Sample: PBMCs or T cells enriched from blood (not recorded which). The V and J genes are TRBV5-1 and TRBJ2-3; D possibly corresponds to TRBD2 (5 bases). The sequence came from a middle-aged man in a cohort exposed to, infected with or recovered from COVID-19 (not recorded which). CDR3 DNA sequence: TGCGCCAGCAGGTTGTGGGAGACAAGCACAGATACGCAGTATTTT. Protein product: CASRLWETSTDTQYF.